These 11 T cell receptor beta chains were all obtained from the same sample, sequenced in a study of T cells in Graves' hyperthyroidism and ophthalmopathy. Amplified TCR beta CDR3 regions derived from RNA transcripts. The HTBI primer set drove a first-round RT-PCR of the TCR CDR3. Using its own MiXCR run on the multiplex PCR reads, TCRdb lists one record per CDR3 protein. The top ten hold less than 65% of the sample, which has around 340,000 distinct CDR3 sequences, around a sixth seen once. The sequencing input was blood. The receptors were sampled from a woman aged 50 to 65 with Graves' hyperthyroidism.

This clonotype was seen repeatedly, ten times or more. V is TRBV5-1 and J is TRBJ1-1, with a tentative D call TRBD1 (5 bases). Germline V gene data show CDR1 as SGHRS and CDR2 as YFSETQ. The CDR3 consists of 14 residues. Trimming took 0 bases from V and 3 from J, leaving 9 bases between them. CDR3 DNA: TGCGCCAGCAGCTTGGTGGGGGGAGACACTGAAGCTTTCTTT. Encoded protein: CASSLVGGDTEAFF.

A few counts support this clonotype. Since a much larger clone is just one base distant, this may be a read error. The DNA for the CDR3 is TGCAGTGCCGCAGGGGGATATGGCCCAGATACGCAGCATTTT. This gives the protein CSAAGGYGPDTQHF. The chain uses TRBV20-1 and TRBJ2-3; 7 bases fit TRBD1. The better agreement between TRBJ1-5 and the DNA end casts doubt on the J call. The CDR3 sequence is 14 residues long. Germline loops: CDR1 DFQATT, CDR2 SNEGSKA (reference sequence).

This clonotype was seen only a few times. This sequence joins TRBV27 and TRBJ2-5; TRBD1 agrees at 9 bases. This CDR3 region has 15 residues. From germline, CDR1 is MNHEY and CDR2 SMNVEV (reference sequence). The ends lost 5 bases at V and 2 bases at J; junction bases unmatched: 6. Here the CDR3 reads CASSQIGTGQETQYF. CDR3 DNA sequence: TGTGCCAGCAGTCAAATCGGGACAGGGCAAGAGACCCAGTACTTC.

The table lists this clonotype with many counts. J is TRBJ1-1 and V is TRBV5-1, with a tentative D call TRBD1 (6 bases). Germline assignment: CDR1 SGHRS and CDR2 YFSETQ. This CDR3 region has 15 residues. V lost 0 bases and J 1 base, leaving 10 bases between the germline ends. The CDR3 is CASSLVAGANTEAFF. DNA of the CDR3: TGCGCCAGCAGCTTGGTGGCAGGGGCGAACACTGAAGCTTTCTTT.

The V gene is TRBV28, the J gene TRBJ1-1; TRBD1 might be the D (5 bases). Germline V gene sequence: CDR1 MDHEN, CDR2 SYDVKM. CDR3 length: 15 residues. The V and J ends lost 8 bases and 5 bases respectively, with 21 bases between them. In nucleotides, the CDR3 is TGTGCCAGCCTACTCGGGGCAGGACGGAGGACTGAAGCTTTCTTT. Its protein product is CASLLGAGRRTEAFF. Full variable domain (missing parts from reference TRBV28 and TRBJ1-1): DVKVTQSSRYLVKRTGEKVFLECVQDMDHENMFWYRQDPGLGLRLIYFSYDVKMKEKGDIPEGYSVSREKKERFSLILESASTNQTSMYLCASLLGAGRRTEAFFGQGTRLTVV.

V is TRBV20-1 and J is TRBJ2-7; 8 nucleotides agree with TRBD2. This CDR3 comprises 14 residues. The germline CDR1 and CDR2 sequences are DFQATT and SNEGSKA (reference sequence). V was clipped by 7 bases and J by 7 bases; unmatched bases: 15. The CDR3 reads CSGTRSVAGGEQYF. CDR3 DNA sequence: TGCAGTGGCACGCGATCCGTGGCGGGAGGAGAGCAGTACTTC.

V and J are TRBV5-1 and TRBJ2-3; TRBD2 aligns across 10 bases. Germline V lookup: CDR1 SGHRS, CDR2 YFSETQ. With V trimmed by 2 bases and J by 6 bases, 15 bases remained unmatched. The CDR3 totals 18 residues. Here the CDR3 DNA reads TGCGCCAGCAGCTTAAGCAGTCCCCTACTAGCGGGAATGGATACGCAGTATTTT. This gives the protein CASSLSSPLLAGMDTQYF.

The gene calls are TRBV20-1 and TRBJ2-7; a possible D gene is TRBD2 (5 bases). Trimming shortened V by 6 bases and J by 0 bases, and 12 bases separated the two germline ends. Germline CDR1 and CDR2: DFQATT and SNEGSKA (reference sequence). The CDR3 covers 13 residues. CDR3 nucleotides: TGCAGTGCCGGAAGGACTGACTCCTACGAGCAGTACGTC. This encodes CSAGRTDSYEQYV.

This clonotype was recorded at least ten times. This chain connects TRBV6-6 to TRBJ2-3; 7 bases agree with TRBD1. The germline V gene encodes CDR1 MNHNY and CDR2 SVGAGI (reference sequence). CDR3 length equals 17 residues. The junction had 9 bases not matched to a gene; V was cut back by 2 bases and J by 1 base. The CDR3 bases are TGTGCCAGCAGTTACACCCCGACAGGGAGTGGCACAGATACGCAGTATTTT. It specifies CASSYTPTGSGTDTQYF.

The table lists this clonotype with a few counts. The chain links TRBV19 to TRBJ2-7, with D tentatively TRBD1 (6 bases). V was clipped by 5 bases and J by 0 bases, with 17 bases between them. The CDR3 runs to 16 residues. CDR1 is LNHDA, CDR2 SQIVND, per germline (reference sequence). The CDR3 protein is CASSYPRTAHSYEQYV. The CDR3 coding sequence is TGTGCCAGTAGTTATCCCCGGACAGCCCACTCCTACGAGCAGTACGTC.

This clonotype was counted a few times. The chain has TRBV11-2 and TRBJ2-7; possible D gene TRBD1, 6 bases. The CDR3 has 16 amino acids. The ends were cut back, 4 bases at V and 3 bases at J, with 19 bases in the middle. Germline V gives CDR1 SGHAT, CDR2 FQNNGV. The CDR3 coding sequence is TGTGCCAGCAGCTCCTCCCCTACAGGGTTCGGCTACGAGCAGTACTTC. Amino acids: CASSSSPTGFGYEQYF.